This T cell receptor (beta chain) originates from a study of blood T cell repertoires in COVID-19. About the research overall: The United States, Italy and Spain provided the acute and convalescent COVID-19 samples. T cells, B-cell-depleted T cells, or PBMCs provided the cDNA or gDNA that served as material.

Authors' analysis steps: It was from reference gene primer amplification that nucleated cell counts were estimated. Sequenced by immunoSEQ multiplex PCR; TCRdb stores in-frame clones only, minus some. The D gene and trimming were derived from the DNA, and the V and J assignments and clone size from that table. The sample records roughly 60,000 clones, 65% to 85% being singletons. Germline assignment: CDR1 MNHEY and CDR2 SVGAGI. Trimming removed 6 bases at V and 6 bases at J, with 15 bases between. This CDR3 comprises 13 residues. The chain is built from TRBV6-5 and TRBJ2-7; a possible D gene is TRBD1 (6 bases). The sequenced sample was peripheral blood. The sequence was collected from a human donor in a cohort sampled during active COVID-19. The CDR3, as DNA: TGTGCCAGCAGACTTTCGACAGGCCGCGAGCAGTACTTC. It yields the protein CASRLSTGREQYF.